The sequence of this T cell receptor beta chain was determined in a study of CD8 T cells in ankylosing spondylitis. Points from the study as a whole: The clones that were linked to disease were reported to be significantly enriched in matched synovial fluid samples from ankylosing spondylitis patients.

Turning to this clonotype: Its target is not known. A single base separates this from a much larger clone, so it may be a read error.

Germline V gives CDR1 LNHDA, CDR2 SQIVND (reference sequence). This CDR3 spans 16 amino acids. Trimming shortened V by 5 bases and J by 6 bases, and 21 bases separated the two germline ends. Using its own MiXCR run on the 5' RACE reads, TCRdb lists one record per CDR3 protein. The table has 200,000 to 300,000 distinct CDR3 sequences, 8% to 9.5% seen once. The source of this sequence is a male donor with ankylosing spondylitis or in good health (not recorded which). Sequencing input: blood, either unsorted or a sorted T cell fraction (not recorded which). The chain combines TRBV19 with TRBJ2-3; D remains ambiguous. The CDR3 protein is CASSLLYGLGSDTQYF. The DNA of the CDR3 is TGTGCCAGTAGTTTACTATACGGCCTGGGAAGTGATACGCAGTATTTT. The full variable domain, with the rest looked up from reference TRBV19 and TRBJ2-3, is DGGITQSPKYLFRKEGQNVTLSCEQNLNHDAMYWYRQDPGQGLRLIYYSQIVNDFQKGDIAEGYSVSREKKESFPLTVTSAQKNPTAFYLCASSLLYGLGSDTQYFGPGTRLTVL.